This TCR beta chain comes out of a study of beta chain features in type 1 diabetes. Whole-study results and caveats: Across all four CD4+ subsets, people with type 1 diabetes showed modestly shorter TCRB CDR3s.

A remark on this clone: Its antigen is as yet unknown.

The CDR3 is made up of 13 amino acids. V lost 0 bases and J 6 bases, leaving 12 bases between the germline ends. Per germline, CDR1 SQVTM and CDR2 ANQGSEA. cDNA synthesis used the whole RNA isolate, giving expressed TCRB sequences. Produced via immunoSEQ multiplex PCR; TCRdb's table is partial and in-frame only. The sample has 640,000 or so clones; around 15% are singletons. This TCR was recovered from a man aged 18 to 30 with type 1 diabetes. The rearrangement joins TRBV29-1 to TRBJ2-7; D might be TRBD2 (5 bases). The sequencing input was naive CD4+ T cells from blood. CDR3 residues: CSVEDRRGGEQYF. As DNA, the CDR3 is TGCAGCGTTGAAGATCGGAGAGGAGGCGAGCAGTACTTC.